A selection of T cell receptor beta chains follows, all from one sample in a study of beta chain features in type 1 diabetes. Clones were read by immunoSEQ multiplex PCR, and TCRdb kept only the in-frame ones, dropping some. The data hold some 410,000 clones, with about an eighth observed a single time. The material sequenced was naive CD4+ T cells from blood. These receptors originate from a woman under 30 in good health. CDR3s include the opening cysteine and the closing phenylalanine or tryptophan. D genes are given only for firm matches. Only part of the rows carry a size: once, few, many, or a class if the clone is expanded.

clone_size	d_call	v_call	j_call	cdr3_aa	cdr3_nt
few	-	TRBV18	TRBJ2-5	CASSPGHQETQYF	TGTGCCAGCTCACCAGGTCACCAAGAGACCCAGTACTTC
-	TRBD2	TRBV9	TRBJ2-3	CASSPLAGATDTQYF	TGTGCCAGCAGCCCCCTAGCGGGAGCCACAGATACGCAGTATTTT
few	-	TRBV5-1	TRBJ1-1	CASSLALGVNTEAFF	TGCGCCAGCAGCTTGGCGCTAGGGGTCAACACTGAAGCTTTCTTT
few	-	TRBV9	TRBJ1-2	CASSVESNYGYTF	TGTGCCAGCAGCGTAGAATCTAACTATGGCTACACCTTC
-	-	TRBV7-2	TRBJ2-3	CASSSPGHRSTDTQYF	TGTGCCAGCAGTTCTCCGGGACACCGAAGCACAGATACGCAGTATTTT
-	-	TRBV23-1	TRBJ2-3	CASKLSTDTQYF	TGCGCCTCCAAGCTCTCCACAGATACGCAGTATTTT
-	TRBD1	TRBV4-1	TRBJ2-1	CASSQARDRRDEQFF	TGCGCCAGCAGCCAAGCCCGGGACAGGAGGGATGAGCAGTTCTTC
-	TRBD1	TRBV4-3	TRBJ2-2	CASSQIGQGPTGELFF	TGCGCCAGCAGCCAGATCGGACAGGGGCCCACCGGGGAGCTGTTTTTT
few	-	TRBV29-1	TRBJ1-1	CSFKQVNEAFF	TGCAGTTTTAAGCAGGTAAATGAAGCTTTCTTT
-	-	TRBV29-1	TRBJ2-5	CSVGRVEETQYF	TGCAGCGTCGGCAGGGTTGAGGAGACCCAGTACTTC
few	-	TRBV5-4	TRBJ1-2	CASSQDQVGFDHGYTF	TGTGCCAGCAGCCAAGATCAGGTCGGGTTCGACCATGGCTACACCTTC
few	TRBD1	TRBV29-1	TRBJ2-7	CSARKRTGLAYEQYF	TGCAGCGCTCGTAAAAGGACAGGGTTAGCCTACGAGCAGTACTTC
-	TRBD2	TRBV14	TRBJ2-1	CASSLSGSSYNEQFF	TGTGCCAGCAGCCTTAGCGGGAGCTCCTACAATGAGCAGTTCTTC
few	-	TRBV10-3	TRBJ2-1	CAISESLRTPPYNEQFF	TGTGCCATCAGTGAGTCGCTGCGGACTCCACCCTACAATGAGCAGTTCTTC
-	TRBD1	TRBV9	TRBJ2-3	CASSWTGANTDTQYF	TGTGCCAGCAGCTGGACAGGGGCCAACACAGATACGCAGTATTTT
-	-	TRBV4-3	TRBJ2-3	CASSQGGDVSTDTQYF	TGCGCCAGCAGCCAAGGGGGAGACGTAAGCACAGATACGCAGTATTTT
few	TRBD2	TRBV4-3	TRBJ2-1	CASSRKSGTSSYNEQFF	TGCGCCAGCAGCCGAAAGTCAGGGACTAGCTCCTACAATGAGCAGTTCTTC
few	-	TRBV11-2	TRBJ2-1	CASSLAIDYYSAEQFF	TGTGCCAGCAGCTTAGCTATCGACTATTACTCGGCTGAGCAGTTCTTC
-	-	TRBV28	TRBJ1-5	CASSPPHGANQPQHF	TGTGCCAGCAGCCCACCTCATGGGGCCAATCAGCCCCAGCATTTT
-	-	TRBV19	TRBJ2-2	CASSIGTNTGELFF	TGTGCCAGTAGTATAGGAACGAACACCGGGGAGCTGTTTTTT
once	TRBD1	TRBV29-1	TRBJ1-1	CSVFLRDRGLNTEAFF	TGCAGCGTTTTTCTAAGGGACAGGGGTTTGAACACTGAAGCTTTCTTT
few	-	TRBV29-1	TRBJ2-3	CSVADGRGTQYF	TGCAGCGTGGCGGACGGGAGAGGTACGCAGTATTTT
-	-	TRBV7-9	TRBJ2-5	CASSLGLTGEETQYF	TGTGCCAGCAGCTTAGGACTTACGGGAGAGGAGACCCAGTACTTC
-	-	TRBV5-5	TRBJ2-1	CASSVTGDLYNEQFF	TGTGCCAGCAGCGTGACAGGAGACCTATACAATGAGCAGTTCTTC
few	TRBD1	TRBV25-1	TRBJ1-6	CASSGGTALSPLHF	TGTGCCAGCAGTGGAGGGACAGCCCTTTCACCCCTCCACTTT
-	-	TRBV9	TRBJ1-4	CASSSGTTNEKLFF	TGTGCCAGCAGCTCCGGTACAACTAATGAAAAACTGTTTTTT
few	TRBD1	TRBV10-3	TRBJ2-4	CAISGDRVAKNIQYF	TGTGCCATCAGTGGTGACAGGGTGGCCAAAAACATTCAGTACTTC
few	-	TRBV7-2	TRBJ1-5	CASSHSRLSNQPQHF	TGTGCCAGCAGCCATTCTAGGCTTAGCAATCAGCCCCAGCATTTT
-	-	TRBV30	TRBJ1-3	CAWGLGRSSGNTIYF	TGTGCCTGGGGCCTTGGACGGAGCTCTGGAAACACCATATATTTT
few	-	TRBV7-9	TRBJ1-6	CASTRDPPAGHSPLHF	TGTGCCAGCACTCGGGATCCTCCGGCAGGGCATTCACCCCTCCACTTT
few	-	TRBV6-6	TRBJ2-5	CASRQMGLVWETQYF	TGTGCCAGCAGGCAAATGGGCCTCGTCTGGGAGACCCAGTACTTC